The 24 T cell receptor beta chains given below trace back to one sample, sequenced in a study of cytomegalovirus exposure and HLA in healthy donors. PCR was performed using 60 Vbeta and 13 Jbeta primers. The data were produced by immunoSEQ multiplex PCR, yet TCRdb's version contains in-frame clones alone and is incomplete. The data hold about 100,000 clones, with about four fifths observed a single time. Specimen: PBMCs. The receptors were gathered from a man in his forties or fifties in good health and CMV-seropositive.

CDR3 nucleotides: TGTGCCAGCATTTCCGGACAGGGGAGTCAGCCCCAGCATTTT. Translation: CASISGQGSQPQHF. The gene calls are TRBV28 and TRBJ1-5, with 9 bases that match TRBD1. Germline assignment: CDR1 MDHEN and CDR2 SYDVKM. The V segment lost 7 bases and the J segment 6 bases; nucleotides outside the gene matches: 7. CDR3 length equals 14 residues.

V gene TRBV11-2 combines with J gene TRBJ2-5, with TRBD2 identical over 10 bases. Germline-derived CDR1 and CDR2 are SGHAT and FQNNGV. J was trimmed by 13 bases and V by 0 bases; bases with no gene match: 8. The CDR3 is 14 amino acids. The CDR3, as DNA: TGTGCCAGCAGCTTAGAGGGAGCCCCTAGCGGGGGGTACTTC. Amino acids: CASSLEGAPSGGYF.

This chain connects TRBV10-3 to TRBJ2-3, with TRBD2 identical over 9 bases. J was trimmed by 6 bases and V by 8 bases; bases with no gene match: 9. This CDR3 spans 14 amino acids. Germline V gene data show CDR1 as ENHRY and CDR2 as SYGVKD. This CDR3 is CAIGQAGGLDTQYF. Written as DNA, the CDR3 is TGTGCCATCGGTCAGGCGGGGGGGCTGGATACGCAGTATTTT.

The chain uses TRBV7-2 and TRBJ1-5; 8 bases line up with TRBD1. Per the germline V gene, CDR1 is SGHTA and CDR2 is FQGNSA. The CDR3 extends over 14 amino acids. The junction had 5 bases not matched to a gene; V was cut back by 5 bases and J by 5 bases. CDR3 bases: TGTGCCAGCAGCCAGGACAGGGCACATCAGCCCCAGCATTTT. Amino acid sequence: CASSQDRAHQPQHF. Looking up the rest from reference TRBV7-2 and TRBJ1-5 gives the full variable domain: GAGVSQSPSNKVTEKGKDVELRCDPISGHTALYWYRQSLGQGLEFLIYFQGNSAPDKSGLPSDRFSAERTGGSVSTLTIQRTQQEDSAVYLCASSQDRAHQPQHFGDGTRLSIL.

V is TRBV28 and J is TRBJ2-1, with D possibly TRBD2 on 6 matching bases. V lost 8 bases and J 0 bases, leaving 8 bases between the germline ends. This CDR3 has 13 residues. Per germline, CDR1 MDHEN and CDR2 SYDVKM. The CDR3 region has the DNA TGTGCCAGCGGAGGGGACTCCTACAATGAGCAGTTCTTC. It yields the protein CASGGDSYNEQFF.

The chain joins TRBV11-1 to TRBJ2-7, with D maybe TRBD1 (6 bases). The V gene lost 5 bases and the J gene lost 2 bases, with 10 bases spanning the gap. From germline, CDR1 is SGHAT and CDR2 FQDESV (reference sequence). The length of the CDR3 is 13 residues. Written as DNA, the CDR3 is TGTGCCAGCAGCATAAGACAGGCCTACGAGCAGTACTTC. This sequence encodes CASSIRQAYEQYF.

V usage is TRBV4-1 and J usage is TRBJ1-2, with D tentatively TRBD1 (5 bases). V dropped 1 base and J dropped 4 bases, with 16 bases sitting between them. The germline gives CDR1 MGHRA, CDR2 YSYEKL. This CDR3 contains 16 residues. This CDR3 is CASSQGGPIPTYGYTF. DNA for the CDR3: TGCGCCAGCAGCCAAGGGGGCCCAATCCCAACCTATGGCTACACCTTC.

The V call is TRBV5-1, the J call TRBJ2-5; D is undetermined. CDR1 is SGHRS, CDR2 YFSETQ, per germline. V was pared by 4 bases and J by 1 base, with 17 bases between. The CDR3 has 16 residues. CDR3 DNA sequence: TGCGCCAGCAGCCCGGCCTATGGTAGCTCCCAAGAGACCCAGTACTTC. As protein: CASSPAYGSSQETQYF.

The J gene is TRBJ2-7, the V gene TRBV2, with D maybe TRBD1 (5 bases). The ends were cut back, 5 bases at V and 7 bases at J, with 6 bases in the middle. The germline CDR1 and CDR2 sequences are SNHLY and FYNNEI. The CDR3 has 10 amino acids. This CDR3 is CASSRQEQYF. The CDR3 DNA follows: TGTGCCAGCAGTCGACAGGAGCAGTACTTC. Supplemented by reference TRBV2 and TRBJ2-7, the full variable domain reads EPEVTQTPSHQVTQMGQEVILRCVPISNHLYFYWYRQILGQKVEFLVSFYNNEISEKSEIFDDQFSVERPDGSNFTLKIRSTKLEDSAMYFCASSRQEQYFGPGTRLTVT.

V usage is TRBV4-1 and J usage is TRBJ1-1; D possibly corresponds to TRBD1 (6 bases). Trimming pared 1 base from V and 0 bases from J, leaving 18 bases between. CDR3 length equals 18 residues. Germline CDR1 is MGHRA and CDR2 is YSYEKL. In DNA, the CDR3 is TGCGCCAGCAGCCAAGTCTGGTACTACAGGGACATGAACACTGAAGCTTTCTTT. Encoded protein: CASSQVWYYRDMNTEAFF.

The chain links TRBV13 to TRBJ2-1; TRBD2 is a possible D gene (7 bases). The CDR3 has 14 residues. Germline loops: CDR1 PRHDT, CDR2 FYEKMQ (reference sequence). Trimming shortened V by 3 bases and J by 7 bases, and 13 bases separated the two germline ends. Here the CDR3 reads CASSFTGGRNEQFF. DNA for the CDR3: TGTGCCAGCAGCTTCACCGGGGGGCGAAATGAGCAGTTCTTC.

This chain links TRBV6-1 with TRBJ2-7, with D uncertain. Trimming pared 1 base from V and 3 bases from J, leaving 10 bases between. This CDR3 is built from 14 residues. In germline, CDR1 is MNHNS, CDR2 SASEGT. The DNA of the CDR3 is TGTGCCAGCAGTGAAGGAGGAGTTCTCTACGAGCAGTACTTC. Translating it yields CASSEGGVLYEQYF.

This chain links TRBV29-1 with TRBJ2-3, with 11 bases that match TRBD2. The CDR3 length is 19 residues. Germline lookup yields CDR1 SQVTM and CDR2 ANQGSEA. The ends lost 2 bases at V and 0 bases at J; junction bases unmatched: 13. CDR3 region: CSVEWGSGGGPSSTDTQYF. CDR3 DNA: TGCAGCGTTGAATGGGGTAGCGGGGGGGGCCCCTCTAGCACAGATACGCAGTATTTT.

V is TRBV2 and J is TRBJ2-1, with 7 positions matching TRBD1. The CDR3 sequence is 16 residues long. Germline V gene data show CDR1 as SNHLY and CDR2 as FYNNEI. Trimming took 5 bases from V and 2 from J; bases not matched to a gene: 9. The CDR3 spells CASSNRQGWAYNEQFF. The CDR3 bases are TGTGCCAGCAGTAACCGACAGGGATGGGCCTACAATGAGCAGTTCTTC.

This clone occurred once. The chain couples TRBV7-9 to TRBJ1-1; D is undetermined. The length of the CDR3 is 14 residues. Trimming left V 5 bases short and J 1 base short, with 11 bases between. The germline gives CDR1 SEHNR, CDR2 FQNEAQ (reference sequence). In nucleotides, the CDR3 is TGTGCCAGCAGCCCCGAGGAGCCGAACACTGAAGCTTTCTTT. The encoded protein is CASSPEEPNTEAFF.

Remarks on this clone: Compared with germline, one end of the junction differs, possibly owing to a read error. The chain carries TRBV11-2 and TRBJ1-4, with TRBD1 matching 7 bases. This CDR3 is built from 15 residues. Per the germline V gene, CDR1 is SGHAT and CDR2 is FQNNGV. In DNA, the CDR3 is TGTGCCAGCAGCTTATCGGGACAGAGGAGTGAAGAACTGTTTTTT. Protein product: CASSLSGQRSEELFF.

This chain connects TRBV14 to TRBJ1-5; D uncertain. Trimming took 1 base from V and 6 from J, leaving 10 bases between them. This CDR3 spans 14 amino acids. Germline CDR1 reads SGHDN; CDR2 reads FVKESK. Written as DNA, the CDR3 is TGTGCCAGCAGCCAAGGTCCTAGAGGTCAGCCCCAGCATTTT. This sequence encodes CASSQGPRGQPQHF.

This chain uses TRBV5-1 with TRBJ2-7, with 10 bases matching TRBD2. This CDR3 comprises 16 residues. Germline CDR1 is SGHRS and CDR2 is YFSETQ. V was pared by 4 bases and J by 4 bases, with 11 bases of the junction left unmatched. This chain's CDR3 is CASSPGKAGGPYEQYF. CDR3 coding DNA: TGCGCCAGCAGCCCAGGAAAAGCGGGAGGGCCTTACGAGCAGTACTTC.

This clone showed up just once. The chain combines TRBV5-1 with TRBJ2-1, with a possible D match to TRBD1 (6 bases). The CDR3 has 15 residues. Trimming removed 2 bases at V and 0 bases at J, with 9 bases between. Germline CDR1 SGHRS, CDR2 YFSETQ. The CDR3 region is CASSLLGGSYNEQFF. Here the CDR3 DNA reads TGCGCCAGCAGCTTATTAGGGGGCTCCTACAATGAGCAGTTCTTC.

V usage is TRBV11-2 and J usage is TRBJ2-5, with 12 bases lining up with TRBD2. This CDR3 region has 16 residues. Germline-derived CDR1 and CDR2 are SGHAT and FQNNGV. V dropped 5 bases and J dropped 5; count of bases not matched to a gene: 9. This CDR3 is CASSRLAGDGWETQYF. CDR3 DNA sequence: TGTGCCAGCAGCCGACTAGCGGGAGATGGTTGGGAGACCCAGTACTTC. The full variable domain, rest sourced from reference TRBV11-2 and TRBJ2-5, is EAGVAQSPRYKIIEKRQSVAFWCNPISGHATLYWYQQILGQGPKLLIQFQNNGVVDDSQLPKDRFSAERLKGVDSTLKIQPAKLEDSAVYLCASSRLAGDGWETQYFGPGTRLLVL.

The chain links TRBV30 to TRBJ2-7; the D is unclear. V dropped 1 base and J dropped 0 bases, with 4 bases sitting between them. The germline CDR1 and CDR2 sequences are GTSNPN and SVGIG (reference sequence). The CDR3 sequence is 12 residues long. The CDR3 reads CAWSAGSYEQYF. DNA of the CDR3: TGTGCCTGGAGTGCGGGCTCCTACGAGCAGTACTTC.

The gene calls are TRBV28 and TRBJ1-1; D is ambiguous. Germline CDR1 MDHEN, CDR2 SYDVKM. Trimming left V 9 bases short and J 4 bases short, with 15 bases between. The CDR3 is 13 residues long. The CDR3 sequence: CASMRPEGTEAFF. Here the CDR3 DNA reads TGTGCCAGTATGAGACCGGAGGGCACTGAAGCTTTCTTT.

This clone occurred once. The V call is TRBV29-1, the J call TRBJ2-1; D might be TRBD2 (6 bases). V was pared by 5 bases and J by 8 bases, with 19 bases between. CDR1 is SQVTM and CDR2 is ANQGSEA in the germline V gene. The CDR3 is 14 amino acids. This CDR3 reads CSVWWTIAPHEQFF. CDR3 nucleotide sequence: TGCAGCGTTTGGTGGACTATAGCGCCGCATGAGCAGTTCTTC.

V and J are TRBV10-2 and TRBJ2-1, with a weak D call TRBD1 (6 bases). Germline CDR1 is WSHSY and CDR2 is SAAADI. V was trimmed by 10 bases and J by 15 bases, leaving 28 bases between them. The CDR3 is 14 amino acids. CDR3 protein: CATALPGTYYYGFF. DNA for the CDR3: TGCGCCACAGCCCTACCCGGGACATATTATTACGGGTTCTTC.